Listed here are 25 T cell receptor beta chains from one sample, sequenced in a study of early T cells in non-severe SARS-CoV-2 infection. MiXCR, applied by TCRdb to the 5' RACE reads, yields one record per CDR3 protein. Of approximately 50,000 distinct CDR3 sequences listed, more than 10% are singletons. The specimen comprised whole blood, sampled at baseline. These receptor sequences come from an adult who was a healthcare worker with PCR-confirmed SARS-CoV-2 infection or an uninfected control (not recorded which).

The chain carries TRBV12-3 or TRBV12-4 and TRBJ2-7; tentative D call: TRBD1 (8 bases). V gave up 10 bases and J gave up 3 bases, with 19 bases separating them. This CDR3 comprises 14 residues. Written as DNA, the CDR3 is TGTGCCACCAGAGGACAGGGACTACACTACGAGCAGTACTTC. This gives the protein CATRGQGLHYEQYF.

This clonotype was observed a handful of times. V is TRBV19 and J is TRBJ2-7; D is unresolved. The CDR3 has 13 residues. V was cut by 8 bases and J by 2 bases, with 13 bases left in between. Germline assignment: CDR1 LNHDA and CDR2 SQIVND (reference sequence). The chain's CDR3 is CASGPGRTYEQYF. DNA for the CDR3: TGTGCCAGTGGACCCGGACGGACCTACGAGCAGTACTTC.

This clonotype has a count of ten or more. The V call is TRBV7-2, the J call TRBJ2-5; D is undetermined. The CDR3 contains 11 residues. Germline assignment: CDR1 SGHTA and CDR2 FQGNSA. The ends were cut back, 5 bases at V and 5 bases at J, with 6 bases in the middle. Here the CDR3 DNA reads TGTGCCAGCAGCCGGACGGAGACCCAGTACTTC. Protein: CASSRTETQYF.

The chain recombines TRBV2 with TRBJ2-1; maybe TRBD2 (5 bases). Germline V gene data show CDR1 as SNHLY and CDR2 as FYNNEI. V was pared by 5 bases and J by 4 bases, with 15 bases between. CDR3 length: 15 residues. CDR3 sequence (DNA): TGTGCCAGCAGTCGGACCACCGGGGTATACAATGAGCAGTTCTTC. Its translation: CASSRTTGVYNEQFF.

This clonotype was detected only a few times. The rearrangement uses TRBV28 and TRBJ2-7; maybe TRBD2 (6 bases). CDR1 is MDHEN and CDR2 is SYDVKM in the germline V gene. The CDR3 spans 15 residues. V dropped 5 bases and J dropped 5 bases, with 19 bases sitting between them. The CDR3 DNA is TGTGCCAGCAGTCCCCGATATGGGGCGGGGCACGAGCAGTACTTC. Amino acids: CASSPRYGAGHEQYF.

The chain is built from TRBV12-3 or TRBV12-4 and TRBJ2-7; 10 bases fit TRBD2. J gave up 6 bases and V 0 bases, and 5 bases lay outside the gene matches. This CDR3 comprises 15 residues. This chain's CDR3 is CASSLALLAGVEQYF. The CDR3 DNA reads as TGTGCCAGCAGTTTAGCGCTCCTAGCGGGAGTCGAGCAGTACTTC.

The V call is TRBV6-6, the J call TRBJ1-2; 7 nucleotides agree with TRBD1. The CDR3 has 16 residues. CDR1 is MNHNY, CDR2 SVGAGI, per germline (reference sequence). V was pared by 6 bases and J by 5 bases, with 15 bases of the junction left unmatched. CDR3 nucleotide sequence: TGTGCCAGCAGACCCGTGGGTAGGGGGCGCTGGTATGGCTACACCTTC. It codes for CASRPVGRGRWYGYTF.

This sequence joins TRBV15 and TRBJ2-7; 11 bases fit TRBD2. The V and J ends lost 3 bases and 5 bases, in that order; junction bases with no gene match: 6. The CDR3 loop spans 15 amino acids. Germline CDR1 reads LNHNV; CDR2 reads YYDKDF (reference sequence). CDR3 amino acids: CATSRTSGTFDEQYF. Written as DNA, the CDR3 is TGTGCCACCAGCAGGACTAGCGGGACGTTCGACGAGCAGTACTTC.

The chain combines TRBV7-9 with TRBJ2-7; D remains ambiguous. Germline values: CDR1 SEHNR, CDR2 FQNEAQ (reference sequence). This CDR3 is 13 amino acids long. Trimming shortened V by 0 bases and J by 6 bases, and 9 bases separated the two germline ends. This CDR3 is CASSLANGAEQYF. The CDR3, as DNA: TGTGCCAGCAGCTTAGCGAACGGAGCCGAGCAGTACTTC. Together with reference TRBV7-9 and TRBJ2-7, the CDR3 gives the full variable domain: DTGVSQNPRHKITKRGQNVTFRCDPISEHNRLYWYRQTLGQGPEFLTYFQNEAQLEKSRLLSDRFSAERPKGSFSTLEIQRTEQGDSAMYLCASSLANGAEQYFGPGTRLTVT.

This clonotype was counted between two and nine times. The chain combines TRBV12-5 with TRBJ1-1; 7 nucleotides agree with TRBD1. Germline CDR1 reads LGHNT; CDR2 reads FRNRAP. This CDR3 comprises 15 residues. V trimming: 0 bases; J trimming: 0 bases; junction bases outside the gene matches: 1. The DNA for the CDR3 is TGTGCTAGTGGTTTGGTGACAGGGATGAACACTGAAGCTTTCTTT. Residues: CASGLVTGMNTEAFF.

The CDR3 here is CASRVPGLYTDTQYF. CDR3 DNA: TGTGCCAGCAGAGTACCGGGACTCTACACAGATACGCAGTATTTT. The rearrangement joins TRBV6-2 or TRBV6-3 to TRBJ2-3; maybe TRBD2 (6 bases). CDR1 is MNHEY and CDR2 is SVGEGT in the germline V gene. V was trimmed by 6 bases and J by 2 bases, leaving 15 bases between them. The CDR3 has 15 residues.

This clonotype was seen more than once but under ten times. The CDR3 here is CASSLDLRYSKRTQYF. CDR3 DNA: TGTGCCAGCAGCTTAGATTTGCGCTACTCCAAGAGAACCCAGTACTTC. The V and J genes are TRBV7-6 and TRBJ2-5; D remains unclear. The V gene lost 1 base and the J gene lost 8 bases, with 20 bases spanning the gap. CDR3 length: 16 amino acids. Germline V gene data show CDR1 as SGHVS and CDR2 as FNYEAQ. Together with reference TRBV7-6 and TRBJ2-5, the CDR3 gives the full variable domain: GAGVSQSPRYKVTKRGQDVALRCDPISGHVSLYWYRQALGQGPEFLTYFNYEAQQDKSGLPNDRFSAERPEGSISTLTIQRTEQRDSAMYRCASSLDLRYSKRTQYFGPGTRLLVL.

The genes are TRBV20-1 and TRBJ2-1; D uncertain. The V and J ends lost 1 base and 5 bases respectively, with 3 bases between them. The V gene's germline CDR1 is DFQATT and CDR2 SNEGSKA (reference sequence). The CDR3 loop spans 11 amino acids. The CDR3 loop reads CSARAHNEQFF. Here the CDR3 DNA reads TGCAGTGCTAGAGCCCACAATGAGCAGTTCTTC.

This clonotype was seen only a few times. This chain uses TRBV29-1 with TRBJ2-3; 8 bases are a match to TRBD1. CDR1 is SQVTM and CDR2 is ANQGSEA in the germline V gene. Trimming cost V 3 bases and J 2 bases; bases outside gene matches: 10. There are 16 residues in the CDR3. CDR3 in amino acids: CSVERLQGENTDTQYF. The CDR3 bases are TGCAGCGTTGAGCGGTTACAGGGGGAGAACACAGATACGCAGTATTTT.

Here the CDR3 DNA reads TGTGCCAGCAGCCAAGAGGTAGGCAATGAGCAGTTCTTC. This gives the protein CASSQEVGNEQFF. The genes are TRBV11-3 and TRBJ2-1; D is uncertain. Germline V gene data show CDR1 as SGHNT and CDR2 as YENEEA. Trimming removed 5 bases from V and 6 bases from J, with 11 bases in between. The CDR3 runs 13 residues.

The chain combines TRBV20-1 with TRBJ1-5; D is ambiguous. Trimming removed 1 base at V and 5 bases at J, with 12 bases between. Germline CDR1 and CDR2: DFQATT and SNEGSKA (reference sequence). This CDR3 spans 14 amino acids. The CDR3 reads CSARGLVSYQPQHF. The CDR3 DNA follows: TGCAGTGCTAGAGGGCTGGTAAGCTATCAGCCCCAGCATTTT.

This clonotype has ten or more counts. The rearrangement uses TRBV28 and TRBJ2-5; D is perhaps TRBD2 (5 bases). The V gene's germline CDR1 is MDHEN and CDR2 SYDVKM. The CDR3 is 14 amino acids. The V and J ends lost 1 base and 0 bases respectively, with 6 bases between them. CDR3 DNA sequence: TGTGCCAGCAGTTTATTAGCGTACCAAGAGACCCAGTACTTC. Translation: CASSLLAYQETQYF.

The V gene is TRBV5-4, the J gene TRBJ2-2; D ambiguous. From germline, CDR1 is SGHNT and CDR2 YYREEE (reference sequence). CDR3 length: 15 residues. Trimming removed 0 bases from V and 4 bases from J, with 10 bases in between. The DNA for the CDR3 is TGTGCCAGCAGCTTGGGTGGCGGTTTCACCGGGGAGCTGTTTTTT. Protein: CASSLGGGFTGELFF.

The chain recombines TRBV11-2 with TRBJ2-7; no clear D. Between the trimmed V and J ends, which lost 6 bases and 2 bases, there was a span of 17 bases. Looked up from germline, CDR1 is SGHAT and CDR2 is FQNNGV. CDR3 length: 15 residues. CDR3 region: CASSPPAPQTYEQYF. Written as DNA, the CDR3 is TGTGCCAGCAGTCCCCCGGCACCTCAAACCTACGAGCAGTACTTC.

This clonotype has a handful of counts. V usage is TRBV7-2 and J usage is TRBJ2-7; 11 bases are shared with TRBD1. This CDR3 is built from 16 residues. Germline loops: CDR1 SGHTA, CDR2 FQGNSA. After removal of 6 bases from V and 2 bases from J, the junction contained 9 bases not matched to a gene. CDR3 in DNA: TGTGCCAGCAGGCAGGCGGGGACAGGGGGGACCTACGAGCAGTACTTC. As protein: CASRQAGTGGTYEQYF.

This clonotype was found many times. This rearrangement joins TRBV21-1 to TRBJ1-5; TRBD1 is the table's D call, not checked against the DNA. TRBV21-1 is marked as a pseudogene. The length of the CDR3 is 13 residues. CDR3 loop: CASEGGSKGPQHF. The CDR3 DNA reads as TGTGCCAGCGAGGGGGGGTCCAAGGGGCCCCAGCATTTT.

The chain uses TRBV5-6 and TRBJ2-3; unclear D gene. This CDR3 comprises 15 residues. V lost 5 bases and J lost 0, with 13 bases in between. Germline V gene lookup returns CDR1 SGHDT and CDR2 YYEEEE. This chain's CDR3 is CASRRLGQSTDTQYF. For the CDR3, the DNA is TGTGCCAGCAGGAGGTTGGGCCAGAGCACAGATACGCAGTATTTT.

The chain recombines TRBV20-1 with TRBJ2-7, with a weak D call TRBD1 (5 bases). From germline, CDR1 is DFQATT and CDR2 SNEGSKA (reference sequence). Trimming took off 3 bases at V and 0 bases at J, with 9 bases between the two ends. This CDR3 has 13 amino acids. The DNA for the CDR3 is TGCAGTGCTAGTCTACAGGTCTCCTACGAGCAGTACTTC. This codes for CSASLQVSYEQYF.

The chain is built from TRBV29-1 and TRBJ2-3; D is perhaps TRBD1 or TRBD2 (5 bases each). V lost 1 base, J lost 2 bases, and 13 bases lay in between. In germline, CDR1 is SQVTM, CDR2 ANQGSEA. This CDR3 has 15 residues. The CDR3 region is CSVEVTGTPTDTQYF. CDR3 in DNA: TGCAGCGTTGAAGTAACCGGGACGCCCACAGATACGCAGTATTTT.

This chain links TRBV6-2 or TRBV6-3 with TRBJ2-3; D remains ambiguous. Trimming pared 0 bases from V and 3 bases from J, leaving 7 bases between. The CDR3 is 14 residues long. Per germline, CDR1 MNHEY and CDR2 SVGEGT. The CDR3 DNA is TGTGCCAGCAGTTACTCGAGTCCAACAGATACGCAGTATTTT. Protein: CASSYSSPTDTQYF.